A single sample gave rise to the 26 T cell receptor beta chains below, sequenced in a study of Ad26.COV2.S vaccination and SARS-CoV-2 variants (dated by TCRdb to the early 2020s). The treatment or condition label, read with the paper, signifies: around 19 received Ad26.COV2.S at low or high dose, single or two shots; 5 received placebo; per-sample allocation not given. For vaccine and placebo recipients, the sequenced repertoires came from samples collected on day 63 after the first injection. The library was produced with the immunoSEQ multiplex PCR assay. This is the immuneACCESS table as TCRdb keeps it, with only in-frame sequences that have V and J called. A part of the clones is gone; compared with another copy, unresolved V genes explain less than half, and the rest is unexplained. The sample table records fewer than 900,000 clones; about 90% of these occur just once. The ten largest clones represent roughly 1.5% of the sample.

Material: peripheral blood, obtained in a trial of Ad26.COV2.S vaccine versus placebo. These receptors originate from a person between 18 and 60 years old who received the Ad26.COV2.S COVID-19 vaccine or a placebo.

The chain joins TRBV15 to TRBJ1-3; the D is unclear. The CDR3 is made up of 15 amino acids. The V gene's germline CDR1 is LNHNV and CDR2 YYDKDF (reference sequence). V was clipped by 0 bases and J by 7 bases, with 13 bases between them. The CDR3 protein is CATSRDRPPANTIYF. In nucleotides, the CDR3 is TGTGCCACCAGCAGAGATCGCCCCCCGGCCAACACCATATATTTT.

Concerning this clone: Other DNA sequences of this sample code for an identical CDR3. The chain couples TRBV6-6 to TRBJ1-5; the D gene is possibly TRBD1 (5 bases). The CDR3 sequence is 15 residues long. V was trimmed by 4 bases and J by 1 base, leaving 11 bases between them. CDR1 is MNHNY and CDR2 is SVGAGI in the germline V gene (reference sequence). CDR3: CASSSPTVSNQPQHF. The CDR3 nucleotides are TGTGCCAGCAGTTCACCGACAGTGAGCAATCAGCCCCAGCATTTT.

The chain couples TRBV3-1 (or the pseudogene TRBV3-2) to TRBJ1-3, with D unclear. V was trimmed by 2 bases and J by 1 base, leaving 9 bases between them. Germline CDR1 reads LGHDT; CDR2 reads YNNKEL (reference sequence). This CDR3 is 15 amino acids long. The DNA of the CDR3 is TGTGCCAGCAGCCAACTCCCCGGGTCTGGAAACACCATATATTTT. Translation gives CASSQLPGSGNTIYF.

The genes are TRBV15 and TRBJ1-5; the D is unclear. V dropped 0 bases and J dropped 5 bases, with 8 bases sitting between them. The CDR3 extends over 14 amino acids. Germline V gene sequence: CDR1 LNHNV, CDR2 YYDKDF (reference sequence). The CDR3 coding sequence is TGTGCCACCAGCAGAGAATCGGTGGATCAGCCCCAGCATTTT. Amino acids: CATSRESVDQPQHF. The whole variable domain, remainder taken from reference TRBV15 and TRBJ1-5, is DAMVIQNPRYQVTQFGKPVTLSCSQTLNHNVMYWYQQKSSQAPKLLFHYYDKDFNNEADTPDNFQSRRPNTSFCFLDIRSPGLGDTAMYLCATSRESVDQPQHFGDGTRLSIL.

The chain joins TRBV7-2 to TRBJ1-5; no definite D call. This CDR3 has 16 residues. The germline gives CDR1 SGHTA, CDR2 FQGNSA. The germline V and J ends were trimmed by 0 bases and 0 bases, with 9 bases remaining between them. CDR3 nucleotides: TGTGCCAGCAGCTTAGCGTCCCCTTATAGCAATCAGCCCCAGCATTTT. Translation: CASSLASPYSNQPQHF.

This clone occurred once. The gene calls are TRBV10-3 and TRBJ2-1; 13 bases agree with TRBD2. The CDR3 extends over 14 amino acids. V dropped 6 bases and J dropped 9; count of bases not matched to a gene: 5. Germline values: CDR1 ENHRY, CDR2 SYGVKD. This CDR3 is CAIRGLAGAGEQFF. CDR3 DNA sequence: TGTGCCATCAGAGGACTAGCGGGAGCGGGTGAGCAGTTCTTC.

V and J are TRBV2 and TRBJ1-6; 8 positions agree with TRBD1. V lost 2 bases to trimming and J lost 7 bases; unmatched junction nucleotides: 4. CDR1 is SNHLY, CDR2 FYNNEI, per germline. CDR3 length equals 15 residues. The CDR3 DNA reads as TGTGCCAGCAGTGAAACGAGACAGGGGAATTCACCCCTCCACTTT. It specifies CASSETRQGNSPLHF.

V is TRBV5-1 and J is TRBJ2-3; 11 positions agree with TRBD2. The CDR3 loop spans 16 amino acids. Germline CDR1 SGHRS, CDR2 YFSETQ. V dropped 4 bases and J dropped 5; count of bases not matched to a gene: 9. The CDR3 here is CASSALTSGAVDTQYF. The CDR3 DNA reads TGCGCCAGCAGCGCCTTGACTAGCGGGGCGGTAGATACGCAGTATTTT.

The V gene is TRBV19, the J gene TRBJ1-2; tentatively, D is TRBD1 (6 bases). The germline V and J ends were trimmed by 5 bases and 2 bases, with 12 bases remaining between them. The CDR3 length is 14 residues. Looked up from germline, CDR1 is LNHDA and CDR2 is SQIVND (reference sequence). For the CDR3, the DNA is TGTGCCAGTAGTGGAAGACAGGAAAACTATGGCTACACCTTC. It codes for CASSGRQENYGYTF.

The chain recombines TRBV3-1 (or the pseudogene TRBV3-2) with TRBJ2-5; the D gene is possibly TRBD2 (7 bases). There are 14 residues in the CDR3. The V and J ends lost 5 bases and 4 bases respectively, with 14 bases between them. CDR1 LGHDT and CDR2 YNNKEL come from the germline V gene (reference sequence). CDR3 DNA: TGTGCCAGCAGCGCTAGGGGGGGTTCAGAGACCCAGTACTTC. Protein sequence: CASSARGGSETQYF.

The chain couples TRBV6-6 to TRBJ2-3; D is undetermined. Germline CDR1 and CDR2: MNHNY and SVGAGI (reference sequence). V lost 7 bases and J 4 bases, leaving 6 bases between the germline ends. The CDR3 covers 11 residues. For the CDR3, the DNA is TGTGCCAGCACCTACTCAGATACGCAGTATTTT. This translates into CASTYSDTQYF.

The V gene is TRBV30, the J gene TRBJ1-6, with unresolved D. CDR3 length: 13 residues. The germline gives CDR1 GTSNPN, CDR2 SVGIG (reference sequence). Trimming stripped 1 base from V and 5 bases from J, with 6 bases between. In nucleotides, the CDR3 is TGTGCCTGGAGTGGGAGCAATAATTCACCCCTCCACTTT. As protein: CAWSGSNNSPLHF.

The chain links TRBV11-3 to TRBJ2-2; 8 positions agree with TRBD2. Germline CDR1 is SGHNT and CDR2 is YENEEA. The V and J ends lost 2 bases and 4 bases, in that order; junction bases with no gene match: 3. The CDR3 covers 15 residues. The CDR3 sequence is CASSLSGSGTGELFF. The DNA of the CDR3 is TGTGCCAGCAGCTTAAGCGGGAGCGGCACCGGGGAGCTGTTTTTT.

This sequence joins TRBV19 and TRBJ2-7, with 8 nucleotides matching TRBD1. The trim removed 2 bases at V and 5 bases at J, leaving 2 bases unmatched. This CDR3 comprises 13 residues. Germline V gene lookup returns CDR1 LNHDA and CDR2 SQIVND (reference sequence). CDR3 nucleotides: TGTGCCAGTAGTATACAGGGGGCGCACGAGCAGTACTTC. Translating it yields CASSIQGAHEQYF.

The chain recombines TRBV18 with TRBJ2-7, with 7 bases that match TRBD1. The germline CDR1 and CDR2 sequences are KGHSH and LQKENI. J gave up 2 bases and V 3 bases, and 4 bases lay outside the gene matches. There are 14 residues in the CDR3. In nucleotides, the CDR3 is TGTGCCAGCTCACCGGGACAGCCGACCTACGAGCAGTACTTC. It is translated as CASSPGQPTYEQYF.

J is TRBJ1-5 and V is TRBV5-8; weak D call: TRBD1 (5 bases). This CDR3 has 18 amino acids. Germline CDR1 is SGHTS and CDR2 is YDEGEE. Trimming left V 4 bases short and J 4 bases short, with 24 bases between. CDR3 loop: CASSIGRPLGRVNQPQHF. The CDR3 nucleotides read TGTGCCAGCAGCATTGGCCGCCCTCTGGGCAGGGTGAATCAGCCCCAGCATTTT.

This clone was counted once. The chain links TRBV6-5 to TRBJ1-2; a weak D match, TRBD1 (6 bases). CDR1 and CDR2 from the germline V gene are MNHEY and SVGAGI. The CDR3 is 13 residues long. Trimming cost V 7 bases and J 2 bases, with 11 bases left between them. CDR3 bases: TGTGCCAGCAAAAGACAGGCGAACTATGGCTACACCTTC. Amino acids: CASKRQANYGYTF.

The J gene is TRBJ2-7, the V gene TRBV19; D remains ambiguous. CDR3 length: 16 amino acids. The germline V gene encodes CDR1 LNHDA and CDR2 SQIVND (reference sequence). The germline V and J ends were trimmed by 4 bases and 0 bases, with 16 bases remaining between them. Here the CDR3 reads CASSSSILLSSYEQYF. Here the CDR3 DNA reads TGTGCCAGTAGTAGCTCGATATTACTTAGCTCCTACGAGCAGTACTTC.

CDR3 amino acids: CASRAGQFEKLFF. The CDR3 nucleotides are TGTGCCAGCAGGGCGGGACAGTTTGAAAAACTGTTTTTT. The chain has TRBV2 and TRBJ1-4; 7 nucleotides line up with TRBD1. The V gene end was trimmed by 6 bases and the J gene end by 7 bases; junction bases not matched to a gene: 5. This CDR3 is 13 amino acids long. Germline CDR1 is SNHLY and CDR2 is FYNNEI.

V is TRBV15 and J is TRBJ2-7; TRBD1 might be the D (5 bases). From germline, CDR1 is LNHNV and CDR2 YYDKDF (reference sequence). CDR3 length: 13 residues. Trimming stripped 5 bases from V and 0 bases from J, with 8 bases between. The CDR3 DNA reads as TGTGCCACCAGCTTCAGGGCCTCCTACGAGCAGTACTTC. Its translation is CATSFRASYEQYF. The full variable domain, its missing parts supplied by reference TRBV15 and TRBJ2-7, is DAMVIQNPRYQVTQFGKPVTLSCSQTLNHNVMYWYQQKSSQAPKLLFHYYDKDFNNEADTPDNFQSRRPNTSFCFLDIRSPGLGDTAMYLCATSFRASYEQYFGPGTRLTVT.

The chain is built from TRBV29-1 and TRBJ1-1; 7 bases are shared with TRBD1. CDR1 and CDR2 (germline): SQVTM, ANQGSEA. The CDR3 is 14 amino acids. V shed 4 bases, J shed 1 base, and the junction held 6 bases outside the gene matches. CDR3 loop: CSVGHRGGNTEAFF. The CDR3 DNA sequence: TGCAGCGTTGGCCACAGGGGAGGGAACACTGAAGCTTTCTTT.

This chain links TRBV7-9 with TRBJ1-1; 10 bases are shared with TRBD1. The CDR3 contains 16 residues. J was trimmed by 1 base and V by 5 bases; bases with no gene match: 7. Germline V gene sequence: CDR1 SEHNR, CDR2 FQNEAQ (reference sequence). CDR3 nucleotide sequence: TGTGCCAGCAGCCGAAGGACAGGGGGAGGGAACACTGAAGCTTTCTTT. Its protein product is CASSRRTGGGNTEAFF.

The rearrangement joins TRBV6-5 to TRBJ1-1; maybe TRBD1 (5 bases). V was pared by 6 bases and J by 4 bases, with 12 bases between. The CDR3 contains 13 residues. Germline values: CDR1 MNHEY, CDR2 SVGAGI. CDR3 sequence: CASRYQGGTEAFF. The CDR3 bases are TGTGCCAGCAGATATCAGGGTGGCACTGAAGCTTTCTTT.

DNA for the CDR3: TGTGCCAGCAGCTTAGCGGGGGGGCCGGGAAATGAGCAGTTCTTC. Protein product: CASSLAGGPGNEQFF. This chain uses TRBV7-2 with TRBJ2-1, with D possibly matching TRBD2 (7 bases). Deletions cut 0 bases from V and 7 bases from J, with 13 bases between. Germline assignment: CDR1 SGHTA and CDR2 FQGNSA. The CDR3 contains 15 residues. The whole variable domain, filled in from reference TRBV7-2 and TRBJ2-1, reads GAGVSQSPSNKVTEKGKDVELRCDPISGHTALYWYRQSLGQGLEFLIYFQGNSAPDKSGLPSDRFSAERTGGSVSTLTIQRTQQEDSAVYLCASSLAGGPGNEQFFGPGTRLTVL.

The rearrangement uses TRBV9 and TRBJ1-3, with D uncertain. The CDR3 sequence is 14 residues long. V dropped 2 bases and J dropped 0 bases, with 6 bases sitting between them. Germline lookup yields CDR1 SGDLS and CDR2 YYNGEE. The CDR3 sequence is CASSVLSSGNTIYF. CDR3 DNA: TGTGCCAGCAGCGTGCTCTCCTCTGGAAACACCATATATTTT.

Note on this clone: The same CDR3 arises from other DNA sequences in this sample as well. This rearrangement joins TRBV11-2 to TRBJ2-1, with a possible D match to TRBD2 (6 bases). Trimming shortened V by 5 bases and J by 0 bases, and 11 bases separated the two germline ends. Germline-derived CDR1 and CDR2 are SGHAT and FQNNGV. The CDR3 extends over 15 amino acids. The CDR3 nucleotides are TGTGCCAGCAGCCTCGGGGGAAGCTCCTACAATGAGCAGTTCTTC. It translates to CASSLGGSSYNEQFF.